The rows below give T cell receptor beta chains drawn from one sample of a study of cytomegalovirus exposure and HLA in healthy donors. Produced via immunoSEQ multiplex PCR; TCRdb's table is partial and in-frame only. The table records about 130,000 clones, around 71% of them present only once. Sequences were obtained from PBMCs. The source is a woman aged 60 to 75 in good health and CMV-seropositive. Both conserved end residues are part of each CDR3. Fields, in order: clone size, V gene, D gene, J gene, CDR3 DNA, CDR3 protein. A D gene is named only where the DNA matches it firmly. A clone size is listed for some rows: how often the clone was seen (once, few, many), or a class if it is expanded.

>.|TRBV11-3|.|TRBJ2-7
TGTGCCAGCAGCGCTCAGACAGATTACGAGCAGTACTTC
CASSAQTDYEQYF
>.|TRBV7-6|.|TRBJ1-1
TGTGCCAGCAGCTTTCGCGGGGGAAGTCAGGCTGAAGCTTTCTTT
CASSFRGGSQAEAFF
>.|TRBV6-5|.|TRBJ1-5
TGTGCCAGCAGTCGACGTGGAGGCGATCAGCCCCAGCATTTT
CASSRRGGDQPQHF
>.|TRBV5-1|TRBD1|TRBJ1-2
TGCGCCAGCAGCCATTCAGGGGGGACAGTAATTTCTAACTATGGCTACACCTTC
CASSHSGGTVISNYGYTF
>few|TRBV10-1|.|TRBJ1-1
TGCGCCAGCAGTGAGCGGGGCGGGGTGGCTTTCTTT
CASSERGGVAFF
>.|TRBV7-9|.|TRBJ2-1
TGTGCCAGCAGCCTATCAGAGGCGACCCATGAGCAGTTCTTC
CASSLSEATHEQFF
>.|TRBV4-2|.|TRBJ1-4
TGTGCCAGCAGCCAGGACAATGGAAAACTGTTTTTT
CASSQDNGKLFF
>.|TRBV11-1|.|TRBJ1-1
TGTGCCAGCAGCTTTGTTCGGTTAAACACTGAAGCTTTCTTT
CASSFVRLNTEAFF
>once|TRBV18|.|TRBJ1-1
TGTGCCAGCTCACCCAGGACACTCTCTGAAGCTTTCTTT
CASSPRTLSEAFF
>.|TRBV7-2|TRBD1|TRBJ1-2
TGTGCCAGCAGCTTATTGGACAGGGGTGGCTACACCTTC
CASSLLDRGGYTF
>.|TRBV2|TRBD1|TRBJ2-7
TGTGCCAGCAGTGTGGGGACAGGCTTGAAAGAGCAGTACTTC
CASSVGTGLKEQYF
>few|TRBV6-1|TRBD1|TRBJ2-7
TGTGCCAGCACCGCCCGTCGGGACAGGGGCTACGAGCAGTACTTC
CASTARRDRGYEQYF
>once|TRBV7-3|.|TRBJ1-3
TGTGCCAGCAGCTTAAGAGGGGGGGACACCATATATTTT
CASSLRGGDTIYF
>few|TRBV29-1|.|TRBJ2-5
TGCAGCGCCGCCCCCCAGGGTATCTTAGAGACCCAGTACTTC
CSAAPQGILETQYF
>once|TRBV19|TRBD1|TRBJ2-7
TGTGCCAGTAGTATAACCGGACAGGGGAACTACGAGCAGTACTTC
CASSITGQGNYEQYF
>.|TRBV7-7|.|TRBJ2-1
TGTGCTAGCAGCTTAGGCCAGGTCTACAATGAGCAGTTCTTC
CASSLGQVYNEQFF
>.|TRBV10-1|.|TRBJ1-6
TGCGCCAGCAGTGAAGGCCAGGTTAGGTCACCCCTCCACTTT
CASSEGQVRSPLHF
>.|TRBV5-6|.|TRBJ1-1
TGTGCCAGCAGCTGGGGGGCTGAAGCTTTCTTT
CASSWGAEAFF
>.|TRBV5-1|.|TRBJ1-1
TGCGCCAGCAGCCGGGGGGTGGGAGGGGACACTGAAGCTTTCTTT
CASSRGVGGDTEAFF
>.|TRBV11-1|.|TRBJ2-1
TGTGCCAGCAGAGCGCCCGACAGTTCCTACAATGAGCAGTTCTTC
CASRAPDSSYNEQFF
>.|TRBV5-1|TRBD2|TRBJ2-1
TGCGCCAGCAGCTTAGTGCCGTCGACTAGCGGGGGGCTCGTCAATGAGCAGTTCTTC
CASSLVPSTSGGLVNEQFF
>.|TRBV5-1|TRBD1|TRBJ2-1
TGCGCCAGCAGCCTCCTTACCCTCGGACAGGGGGCGGACGAGCAGTTCTTC
CASSLLTLGQGADEQFF
>.|TRBV10-3|.|TRBJ1-1
TGTGCCATAGGCAGAGGAGGAGACACTGAAGCTTTCTTT
CAIGRGGDTEAFF
>few|TRBV5-4|TRBD2|TRBJ2-7
TGTGCCAGCAGCCCCCGGGACTACCAAACCTACGAGCAGTACTTC
CASSPRDYQTYEQYF
>.|TRBV18|.|TRBJ1-1
TGTGCCAGCTCACCATGGGAATCAGGGCCTGAAGCTTTCTTT
CASSPWESGPEAFF
>.|TRBV10-2|.|TRBJ1-5
TGCGCCAGCAGTGAGGGCTTTAGCAATCAGCCCCAGCATTTT
CASSEGFSNQPQHF
>.|TRBV6-6|.|TRBJ1-5
TGTGCCAGCAGTCCTACAGAAGGTCGGGGTCAGCCCCAGCATTTT
CASSPTEGRGQPQHF
>.|TRBV6-5|TRBD1|TRBJ2-7
TGTGCCAGCAGTTACCGGGACAGGGGGCTTTACGAGCAGTACTTC
CASSYRDRGLYEQYF
>.|TRBV19|TRBD1|TRBJ1-2
TGTGCCAGTAGTATTAGGACAGGTTCTAACTATGGCTACACCTTC
CASSIRTGSNYGYTF
>.|TRBV7-2|TRBD1|TRBJ2-3
TGTGCCAGCAGCTTAGATCCCCTGCCTGGGACAGGGGTTTTT
CASSLDPLPGTGVF
>few|TRBV19|.|TRBJ1-5
TGTGCCAGTAGCCGGGGGTCGGGGTTGCGAAATCAGCCCCAGCATTTT
CASSRGSGLRNQPQHF